Here is one T cell receptor (beta chain) with its context. This specimen belongs to a study of shared clonotypes between healthy human individuals. Germline assignment: CDR1 SEHNR and CDR2 FQNEAQ (reference sequence). Trimming took 5 bases from V and 7 from J, leaving 7 bases between them. The CDR3 covers 11 residues. Splitting of each subset's genomic DNA was done evenly across several immunoSEQ plates. The table came from immunoSEQ multiplex PCR; TCRdb's copy has only in-frame clones and leaves some out. The data show over a million clones, 95% to 97% seen once. The specimen was naive CD4+ T cells sorted from blood. The subset here: CD45RA+ positively selected. The rearrangement links TRBV7-9 to TRBJ2-3, with no clear D. The TCR comes from a man between 25 and 39 years old in good health. The CDR3 bases are TGTGCCAGCAGCCCCCTCCATACGCAGTATTTT. Its protein product is CASSPLHTQYF.